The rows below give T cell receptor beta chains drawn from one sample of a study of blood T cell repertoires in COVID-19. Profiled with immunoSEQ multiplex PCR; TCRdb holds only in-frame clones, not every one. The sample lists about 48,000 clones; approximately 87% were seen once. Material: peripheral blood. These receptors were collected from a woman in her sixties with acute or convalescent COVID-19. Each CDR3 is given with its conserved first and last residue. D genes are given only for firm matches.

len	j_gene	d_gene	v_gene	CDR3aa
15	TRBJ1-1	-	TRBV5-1	CASSPQGIENTEAFF
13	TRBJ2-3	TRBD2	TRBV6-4	CASSLEAGGTQYF
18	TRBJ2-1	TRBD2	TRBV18	CASSPRGLAGVVGNEQFF
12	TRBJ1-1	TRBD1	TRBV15	CATKGAAPEAFF
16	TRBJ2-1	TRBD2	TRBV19	CASSIDLASGSNEQFF
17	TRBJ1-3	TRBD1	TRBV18	CASSSYYQRTGIDTIYF
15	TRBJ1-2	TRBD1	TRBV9	CASSVEGGRSYGYTF
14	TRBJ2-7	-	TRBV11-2	CASSLGMQGGEQYF
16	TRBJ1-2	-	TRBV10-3	CAISEKGGLSLFGYTF
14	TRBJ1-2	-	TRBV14	CASSQDHGTGGPTF
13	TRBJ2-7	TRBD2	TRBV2	CASMVLAGGEQYF
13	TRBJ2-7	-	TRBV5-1	CASSLAGIYEQYF
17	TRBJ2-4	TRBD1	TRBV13	CASSPSTGELAKNIQYF
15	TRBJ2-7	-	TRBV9	CASSLGTGISYEQYF
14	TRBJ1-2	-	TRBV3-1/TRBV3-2	CASSQDRGGYGYTF
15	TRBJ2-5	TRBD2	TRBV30	CAWSPGVAGVRTQYF
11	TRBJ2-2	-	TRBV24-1	CATSDSGELFF
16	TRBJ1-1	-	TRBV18	CASSPETRSGPTEAFF
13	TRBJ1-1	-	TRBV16	CASSQAGGWKAFF
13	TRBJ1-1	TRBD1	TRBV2	CAGTEEMNTEAFF
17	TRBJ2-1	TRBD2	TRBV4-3	CASSHSMASGSEGEQFF
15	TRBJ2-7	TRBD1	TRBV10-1	CASSGGDRAAYEQYF
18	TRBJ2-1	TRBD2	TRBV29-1	CSVLGARTSGGQHNEQFF
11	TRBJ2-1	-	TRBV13	CASSKQSEQFF
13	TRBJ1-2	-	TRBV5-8	CASSLAGVEGYTF
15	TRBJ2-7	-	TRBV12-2	CASRSGLAATYEQYF
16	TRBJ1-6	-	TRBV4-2	CASSQDLSSYNSPLHF
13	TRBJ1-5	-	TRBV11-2	CASSPHSNQPQHF
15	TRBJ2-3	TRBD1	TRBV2	CASKVDRGATDTQYF
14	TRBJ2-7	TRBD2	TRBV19	CASSITSGGYEQYF
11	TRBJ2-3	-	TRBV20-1	CSATNTDTQYF
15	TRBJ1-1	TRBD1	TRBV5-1	CASSWGQGLETEAFF
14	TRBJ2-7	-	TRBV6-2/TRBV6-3	CASSSPGSSYEQYF
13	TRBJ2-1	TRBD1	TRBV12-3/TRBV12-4	CASRQGQHNEQFF
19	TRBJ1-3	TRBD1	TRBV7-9	CASSFRQGGLGSGRNTIYF
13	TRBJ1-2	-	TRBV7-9	CASSLEQIDGYTF